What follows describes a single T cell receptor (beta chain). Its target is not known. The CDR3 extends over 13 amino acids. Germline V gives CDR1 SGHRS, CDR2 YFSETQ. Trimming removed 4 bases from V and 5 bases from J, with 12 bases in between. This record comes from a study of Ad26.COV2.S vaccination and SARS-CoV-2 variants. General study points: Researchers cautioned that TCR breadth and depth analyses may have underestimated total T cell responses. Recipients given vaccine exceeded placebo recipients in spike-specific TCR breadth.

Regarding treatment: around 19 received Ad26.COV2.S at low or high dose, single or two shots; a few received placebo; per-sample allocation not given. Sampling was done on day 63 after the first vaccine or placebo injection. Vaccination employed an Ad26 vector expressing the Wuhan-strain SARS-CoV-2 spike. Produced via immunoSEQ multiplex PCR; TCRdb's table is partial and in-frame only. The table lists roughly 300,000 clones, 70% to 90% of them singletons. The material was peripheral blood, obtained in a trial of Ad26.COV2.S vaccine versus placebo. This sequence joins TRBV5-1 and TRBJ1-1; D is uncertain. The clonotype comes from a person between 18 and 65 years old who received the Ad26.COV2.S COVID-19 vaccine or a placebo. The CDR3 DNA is TGCGCCAGCAGCATAGGGTTTCAGACTGAAGCTTTCTTT. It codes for CASSIGFQTEAFF.